A single sample is the source of the 18 T cell receptor beta chains below, sequenced in a study of CD8 T cells in ankylosing spondylitis. TCRdb passed the 5' RACE reads through MiXCR, listing each CDR3 protein once. This table holds about 160,000 distinct CDR3 sequences, just over 9.5% found once. Source material: blood, either unsorted or a sorted T cell fraction (not recorded which). The source of these receptors is a female donor with ankylosing spondylitis or in good health (not recorded which).

This clonotype turned up a few times. The rearrangement uses TRBV5-8 and TRBJ1-5; 9 nucleotides align to TRBD1. The CDR3 is made up of 15 amino acids. Per germline, CDR1 SGHTS and CDR2 YDEGEE. Losses at the gene ends were 1 base for V and 5 bases for J; bases not matched to a gene: 4. CDR3 DNA sequence: TGTGCCAGCAGCTTGACAGGGGGCGGACATCAGCCCCAGCATTTT. Translated, it gives CASSLTGGGHQPQHF.

This clonotype was recorded many times. The rearrangement links TRBV12-3 or TRBV12-4 to TRBJ2-1; weak D call: TRBD1 (5 bases). V was shortened by 4 bases and J by 0 bases, with 16 bases between the two germline ends. The CDR3 has 17 amino acids. CDR3 sequence reads: CASSSPTLGRSYNEQFF. CDR3 coding DNA: TGTGCCAGCAGTTCCCCGACCCTGGGGCGCTCCTACAATGAGCAGTTCTTC.

A few counts support this clonotype. This rearrangement joins TRBV20-1 to TRBJ1-2, with unresolved D. CDR1 and CDR2 (germline): DFQATT, SNEGSKA (reference sequence). Deletions cut 5 bases from V and 0 bases from J, with 19 bases between. CDR3 length equals 16 residues. CDR3 nucleotides: TGCAGTGCTGCCCCGGCCCCCGTCGGGGCTAACTATGGCTACACCTTC. Translation: CSAAPAPVGANYGYTF.

The V and J genes are TRBV27 and TRBJ2-7; D may be TRBD1 or TRBD2 (6 bases each). CDR1 is MNHEY and CDR2 is SMNVEV in the germline V gene (reference sequence). Trimming left V 5 bases short and J 0 bases short, with 17 bases between. The CDR3 is made up of 16 amino acids. In DNA, the CDR3 is TGTGCCAGCAGTCCTCGGGGGCAGGGGATCTCCTACGAGCAGTACTTC. Translation: CASSPRGQGISYEQYF.

This clonotype was seen a handful of times. The chain recombines TRBV6-1 with TRBJ1-1; the D is unclear. The CDR3 extends over 12 amino acids. CDR1 is MNHNS, CDR2 SASEGT, per germline. V was clipped by 8 bases and J by 3 bases, with 10 bases between them. The DNA for the CDR3 is TGTGCCAGCTGTCGGGTGGACACTGAAGCTTTCTTT. This codes for CASCRVDTEAFF.

This clonotype was seen at least ten times. CDR3 amino acids: CASSEVDGSQETQYF. In nucleotides, the CDR3 is TGCGCCAGCAGTGAGGTAGACGGGTCACAAGAGACCCAGTACTTC. The V call is TRBV10-2, the J call TRBJ2-5; D not certain. CDR1 is WSHSY, CDR2 SAAADI, per germline. The CDR3 totals 15 residues. Trimming left V 2 bases short and J 2 bases short, with 12 bases between.

In its sample, this clonotype was seen a few times. The chain joins TRBV28 to TRBJ2-1; D gene uncertain. This CDR3 comprises 15 residues. From germline, CDR1 is MDHEN and CDR2 SYDVKM. The V gene lost 5 bases and the J gene lost 0 bases, with 11 bases spanning the gap. The DNA of the CDR3 is TGTGCCAGCAGTCTACCGAAGGGCTCCTACAATGAGCAGTTCTTC. This translates into CASSLPKGSYNEQFF.

This clonotype was observed a handful of times. The CDR3 is CASSLAGQGVINEQFF. For the CDR3, the DNA is TGTGCCAGCAGCTTAGCCGGACAGGGGGTAATCAATGAGCAGTTCTTC. V gene TRBV7-9 combines with J gene TRBJ2-1; 10 nucleotides align to TRBD1. Trimming removed 0 bases from V and 6 bases from J; junction bases left unmatched: 5. This CDR3 comprises 16 residues. CDR1 and CDR2 from the germline V gene are SEHNR and FQNEAQ (reference sequence).

In this sample, this clonotype turned up a few times. V usage is TRBV15 and J usage is TRBJ2-7; D uncertain. The CDR3 sequence is 14 residues long. Trimming took off 5 bases at V and 2 bases at J, with 13 bases between the two ends. The germline CDR1 and CDR2 sequences are LNHNV and YYDKDF (reference sequence). The CDR3 is CATSGSHRAYEQYF. The CDR3 coding sequence is TGTGCCACCAGCGGGTCCCACCGAGCCTACGAGCAGTACTTC.

This clonotype was recorded a few times. The chain links TRBV23-1 to TRBJ1-5, with unresolved D. TRBV23-1 is classed as an ORF, of uncertain function. Trimming shortened V by 8 bases and J by 4 bases, and 15 bases separated the two germline ends. The CDR3 runs to 14 residues. CDR3 nucleotides: TGCGCCAGCCATACCGGCCCCGGGAATCAGCCCCAGCATTTT. This translates into CASHTGPGNQPQHF.

This clonotype was found once. The rearrangement uses TRBV6-2 or TRBV6-3 and TRBJ1-2, with a weak D call TRBD1 (6 bases). The CDR3 sequence is 11 residues long. Germline assignment: CDR1 MNHEY and CDR2 SVGEGT. The V end lost 7 bases, the J end lost 7 bases, and 10 bases lay between the germline ends. The CDR3 nucleotides are TGTGCCAGCAAACAGGGTCCTGGCTACACCTTC. It is translated as CASKQGPGYTF.

Many counts were recorded for this clonotype. The rearrangement joins TRBV25-1 to TRBJ2-1, with D unclear. Germline V gene data show CDR1 as MGHDK and CDR2 as SYGVNS. V lost 0 bases, J lost 0 bases, and 12 bases lay in between. This CDR3 is built from 17 residues. CDR3 sequence reads: CASSEYEVLSSYNEQFF. DNA for the CDR3: TGTGCCAGCAGTGAATATGAGGTGCTGTCCTCCTACAATGAGCAGTTCTTC.

There are a few counts of this clonotype. The chain is built from TRBV28 and TRBJ2-7; TRBD2 aligns across 8 bases. Germline V gives CDR1 MDHEN, CDR2 SYDVKM. The CDR3 consists of 16 residues. V was clipped by 5 bases and J by 4 bases; unmatched bases: 13. The CDR3 nucleotides are TGTGCCAGCAGTCCCCTTGGGGGGGGACTAGGTTACGAGCAGTACTTC. Translating it yields CASSPLGGGLGYEQYF.

This clonotype occurred a few times. The rearrangement links TRBV20-1 to TRBJ2-1; 12 bases match TRBD2. V gave up 4 bases and J gave up 4 bases; unmatched junction bases: 5. CDR3 length equals 15 residues. CDR1 and CDR2 (germline): DFQATT, SNEGSKA (reference sequence). Here the CDR3 DNA reads TGCAGTGCTAAGGAGACTAGCGGGAGTTACAATGAGCAGTTCTTC. It translates to CSAKETSGSYNEQFF.

The chain employs TRBV20-1 and TRBJ2-5; D not certain. Trimming shortened V by 3 bases and J by 2 bases, and 10 bases separated the two germline ends. This CDR3 contains 13 residues. Germline loops: CDR1 DFQATT, CDR2 SNEGSKA (reference sequence). The CDR3 here is CSARPARQETQYF. The CDR3, as DNA: TGCAGTGCTAGGCCCGCGAGACAAGAGACCCAGTACTTC.

This clonotype has a handful of counts. J is TRBJ2-7 and V is TRBV7-2; 9 nucleotides agree with TRBD2. The CDR3 has 15 residues. Losses at the gene ends were 5 bases for V and 4 bases for J; bases not matched to a gene: 9. Germline CDR1 and CDR2: SGHTA and FQGNSA. The CDR3 coding sequence is TGTGCCAGCAGCCCGACTATGGGACTAGCTTACGAGCAGTACTTC. It encodes CASSPTMGLAYEQYF.

The V gene is TRBV9, the J gene TRBJ2-1; D call uncertain. Germline V gene lookup returns CDR1 SGDLS and CDR2 YYNGEE. The V end lost 0 bases, the J end lost 2 bases, and 3 bases lay between the germline ends. The CDR3 is 13 residues long. CDR3 residues: CASSVAAYNEQFF. In nucleotides, the CDR3 is TGTGCCAGCAGCGTAGCTGCCTACAATGAGCAGTTCTTC.

This clonotype occurred a few times. J is TRBJ1-1 and V is TRBV4-2; TRBD1 agrees at 8 bases. Germline CDR1 and CDR2: LGHNA and YNFKEQ. The CDR3 runs to 16 residues. The junction had 12 bases not matched to a gene; V was cut back by 2 bases and J by 7 bases. CDR3 in amino acids: CASSQNPRQGYNEAFF. CDR3 nucleotide sequence: TGTGCCAGCAGCCAAAACCCGAGACAGGGGTATAATGAAGCTTTCTTT.